Included here is one T cell receptor (beta chain) sequence, with context. The antigen it recognizes is unknown. No base quality information exists; no much larger clone differs at one position. The germline V gene (reference sequence) supplies CDR1 GTSNPN and CDR2 SVGIG. The CDR3 runs 11 amino acids, cysteine and phenylalanine included. The DNA shown is the 33-base CDR3, in frame from base 1. V is reduced by 4 bases and J by 8 bases, leaving a spacing of 11 bases between them. The cohort was made up of approximately 670 healthy bone marrow donors. At the time of sampling, all cohort members were nominally healthy, though unrecorded immune exposures were likely present. The donor was CMV seronegative and belonged to the group of roughly 330 seronegative cohort members. Every donor gave a peripheral blood sample, and the peripheral blood mononuclear cells from that sample were used for TCR beta sequencing. Genomic DNA extraction from the blood cell samples was performed with the Qiagen DNeasy Blood Extraction Kit.

The sample belongs to a study of cytomegalovirus exposure and HLA in healthy donors (dated by TCRdb to the late 2010s). Looking at the study overall: In an earlier analysis of some 610 of the donors, about 260 Gb of sequence data and about 110 million unique TCR beta sequences from some 170 million T cells were reported. About 280 gigabases of sequencing data and 91 million or so unique TCR sequences made up an early release that covered some 640 HLA-typed donors. The genetic ancestry cluster associated with self-reported Caucasian donors included about four fifths of the 398 genotyped donors. The study aimed to test whether signatures of past pathogen exposure could be identified by cataloging public T cell receptors. The study profiled the T cell repertoires of 500 to 800 subjects by immunosequencing and related them to cytomegalovirus serostatus. Along with the approximately 650-subject first cohort, a separate validation cohort of over a hundred different subjects was used. To predict cytomegalovirus infection status, the study combined high-throughput TCR immunosequencing, statistical association of individual TCRs with disease status, and machine learning. A later analysis re-analyzed previously published TCR beta repertoires from 660 or so donors and added high-resolution HLA genotyping to study TCR occurrence patterns. Rather than using new phenotypic data, the later analysis identified candidate immune exposures from TCR beta sequences and from how often those sequences occurred across donors. In an earlier analysis of 500 to 650 of the donors, high-throughput TCR beta sequencing was used to judge whether each TCR beta V gene segment behaved as functional or pseudogenic. Donor age, sex, ethnicity and CMV serostatus were compiled alongside the repertoire data. A later genetic analysis used genome-wide SNP genotypes for about 65% of the 666 donors, treating that subset as a discovery cohort. All discovery cohort repertoires had been generated on a single sequencing platform. Class I and class II HLA loci were covered by the typing at four-digit resolution. The number of donors typed differed by locus, with roughly 620-640 for A, B, C, DRB1 and DQB1, 522 for DQA1, 600 to 610 for DPA1, and some 440 for DPB1. Because of strong linkage in the cohort, a few DR-DQ haplotypes were treated as single units for association and clustering. On average, roughly 240,000 unique TCR beta nucleotide sequences were sequenced per donor among fewer than 500 genotyped donors of the cohort, with about 17% of those sequences being non-productive. The full study reports these points: The study gave a list of 150 to 200 TCR beta chains associated with cytomegalovirus. A further reported finding was that TCR beta sequences accurately predicted the HLA-A and HLA-B alleles for most subjects in the first cohort. A later analysis found that HLA-associated TCR beta chains were more clonally expanded and had lower generation probabilities than equally common non-associated chains. Some IMGT-functional V segments, including TRBV6-2 and TRBV6-3, could not be distinguished by the 87-base-pair reads and were therefore excluded. Most CMV-associated TCR beta chains appeared to be HLA-restricted in a later analysis, and the HLA associations seemed to be driven largely by CMV exposure. It was suggested by the authors that the approach could potentially be generalized to other disease states and immunological phenotypes. CMV serostatus was the only immune exposure information available for the cohort. A later genetic analysis reported fewer N-insertions in productive TCRs among donors in an Asian-associated ancestry cluster than the roughly 700-donor mean. Only TCR beta chains were sequenced in this cohort, and the absence of alpha or paired-chain data limited detectable features. When HLA alleles, especially DR and DQ, strongly co-occurred, TCR associations were difficult to assign to individual alleles. A later analysis reported that several top co-occurrence clusters appeared linked to parvovirus B19, influenza, CMV and Epstein-Barr virus. In an earlier analysis of 450 to 750 of the donors, most TCR beta V segments appeared in productive rearrangements about 87% or about 30% of the time, broadly matching IMGT annotations. A group of highly shared sequence variants was considered likely to be a technical artifact of the sequencing pipeline. In vitro tests confirmed that a few of the cytomegalovirus-associated TCR beta chains recognize cytomegalovirus antigens. Because HLA typing was missing for some donors at each locus, association tests included only the typed subset. An association between a missense DCLRE1C variant and V-gene and J-gene trimming of TCR beta chains was found in a later genetic analysis and replicated in an independent cohort. Linkage disequilibrium might explain the correlated functional status among segregating V segments, but an unknown experimental factor could not be excluded. In a later analysis, TCR association rates were found to vary across HLA loci, with the most associated TCRs seen for DRB1 alleles and the fewest for HLA-C alleles. At a false discovery rate of 0.05, a later analysis linked 16,000 or so TCR beta sequences to specific HLA alleles. Sequencing depth was assumed to be roughly uniform across donors in the presence/absence analyses, though that assumption may not hold. Most TCR sequences were observed very rarely across donors, whereas some public TCRs were present in many individuals. Fewer than 20 rarely observed V segments, including chromosome 9 orphons, were excluded from the earlier analysis of approximately 600 of the donors because counts were too low. The classifier was reported to diagnose cytomegalovirus status with high specificity and sensitivity in both the original cohort and the validation cohort.

The library was produced with the immunoSEQ multiplex PCR assay. The multiplex PCR relied on a mix of 60 forward primers for TCR Vbeta segments and 13 reverse primers for TCR Jbeta segments. The CDR3 region of rearranged TCR beta genes was amplified from genomic DNA with a multiplex PCR assay. On the Illumina HiSeq System, the amplified TCR beta libraries were sequenced as 87-base-pair reads. Concerning the study's data processing: A later analysis counted approximately 74 million unique TCR beta chains across the 666 repertoires, and 9.5 million to 11 million of these chains were shared by at least two donors. Raw reads were error-corrected and collapsed into unique sequences with a nearest-neighbor algorithm that merged closely related sequences to remove PCR and sequencing errors. V, D and J gene segments were assigned by aligning CDR3 sequences to IMGT reference sequences. For a sequence to be retained, at least a six-nucleotide match to both a V gene segment and a J gene segment was required. Rearrangements were classified as productive when the CDR3 lacked stop codons and remained in frame with V and J, and all other rearrangements were classified as non-productive. CDR3 was defined by IMGT convention, running from the second conserved V-encoded cysteine to the conserved J-encoded phenylalanine. Sequences without an unambiguous match to a single V gene segment were excluded from the earlier analysis of 587 of the donors. In an earlier analysis of around 590 of the donors, a V segment was called functional when productive rearrangements were above 56.7%, and segregating when the standard deviation between donors exceeded 5%. A statistical classification framework was built for diagnosing cytomegalovirus status from the catalog of TCR beta chain sequences. In a later analysis, V and J genes were assigned by comparing TCR nucleotide sequences against IMGT/GENE-DB human TR gene sequences. In a later analysis, CDR3 sequences and most-parsimonious VDJ recombination scenarios were assigned using the TCRdist pipeline. In a later analysis, each TCR beta chain was defined by its CDR3 amino acid sequence together with its V-gene family, and reads lacking a unique V-gene family were excluded. As a way to deal with suspected cross-contamination and a sequencing artifact, a later analysis dropped approximately 590 nucleotide sequences that were highly shared and had low generation probability. In a later analysis, a clonal expansion index was calculated for each public chain from normalized within-repertoire ranks of inferred template counts. In a later analysis, generation probabilities were computed using a VDJ recombination model fitted to out-of-frame rearrangements, and the results were checked against IGoR. A later analysis scored TCR-TCR, TCR-HLA and TCR-CMV co-occurrence with hypergeometric tests, applying a repertoire-size bias correction to TCR pairs. To estimate false discovery rates, a later analysis permuted the HLA or CMV assignments 20 times. In a later analysis, co-occurring TCRs were grouped with DBSCAN, and TCRdist sequence similarity was added when clustering was performed within HLA-allele-positive subsets. Repertoires with fewer than 30,000 or more than 120,000 public chains were left out of co-occurrence clustering, as were about 5 repertoires with anomalous nucleotide sharing. The immuneACCESS repertoire file appears here via TCRdb, limited to in-frame rearrangements. These files lack a portion of the clones; in checked studies, under half of the deficit traces to unresolved V genes, and the cause of the others is not known. The D gene and trimming were derived from the DNA, and the V and J assignments and clone size from that table. This sample gives roughly 140,000 clones in total; less than 9.5% of them show up just once. About 2% of the sample is held by the ten biggest clonotypes.

The sample comprised PBMCs. This chain is built from TRBV30 and TRBJ1-2; no D gene can be assigned with confidence. The TCR was taken from a male donor in good health and CMV-seronegative. The DNA reads TGTGCCTGGACGGTTAGAAACGGCTACACCTTC. The resulting protein is CAWTVRNGYTF.